The entry that follows covers one TCR beta chain sequence. Antigen specificity is unknown. These data belong to a study of T-cell reconstitution after alpha-beta-depleted transplantation in children. CDR1 SGHAT and CDR2 FQNNGV come from the germline V gene. This CDR3 region has 17 residues. Trimming removed 2 bases from V and 2 bases from J, with 19 bases in between. Study findings and constraints: A year post-transplant, T-cell counts and diversity derived mostly from newly produced T cells. High day-60 TCRbeta diversity in some patients came from surviving recipient T cells and thymic progenitors. By about two months after transplant, alpha-beta T cells reportedly arose from several hundred graft clones that had expanded.

Unique molecular identifiers were used in preparing the TCRbeta library. From the PCR reads, TCRdb called clonotypes with MiXCR, one entry per CDR3 protein. The repertoire consists of approximately 85,000 distinct CDR3 sequences, with roughly an eighth occurring once and the leading ten covering 27%. The rearrangement uses TRBV11-2 and TRBJ2-7; D gene uncertain. This receptor was taken from a male patient between 2 and 10 years old who had a stem cell transplant for acute lymphoblastic leukemia, so the T cells may come from the graft donor. Sequencing was performed on PBMCs, mostly from graft donor cells, taken 180 days after TCRalphabeta/CD19-depleted stem cell transplant. The chain's CDR3 is CASSLYPSLAPTYEQYF. CDR3 DNA: TGTGCCAGCAGCTTATATCCGAGTCTCGCGCCAACCTACGAGCAGTACTTC.